This entry concerns a single TCR beta chain. The antigen remains unidentified. The V end lost 0 bases, the J end lost 5 bases, and 6 bases lay between the germline ends. The CDR3 has 13 residues. Germline CDR1 is SGHRS and CDR2 is YFSETQ. Tagging with unique molecular identifiers was a feature of the TCR beta cDNA libraries. TCRdb used MiXCR to reprocess the PCR reads, holding one entry per CDR3 protein. Of 740,000 or so distinct CDR3 sequences listed, about 53% were seen once; the top ten hold about 4.5%. This record comes from a study of post-analysis software for immune sequencing data. Whole-study results and caveats: In patients, TRBV5-6, TRBV5-1 and TRBV20-1 belonged to 4 or 5 TRBV segments found more frequently than in controls.

Sequencing used blood. The chain links TRBV5-1 to TRBJ2-4; weak D call: TRBD1 (6 bases). The TCR sequence derives from a girl aged 10-17 years with multiple sclerosis. The CDR3 loop is CASSLGQENIQYF. The CDR3, as DNA: TGCGCCAGCAGCTTGGGACAGGAAAACATTCAGTACTTC.